This is a list of T cell receptor beta chains from one sample in a study of control samples from healthy donors and cancer patients. The method was immunoSEQ multiplex PCR; TCRdb's version includes in-frame clones alone and lacks a portion of them. The repertoire holds about 190,000 clones, with about 90% as singletons. The sample taken for sequencing was blood. Receptors were obtained from a man between 25 and 39 years old in good health. CDR3s include the opening cysteine and the closing phenylalanine or tryptophan. A D gene is named only where the DNA matches it firmly. A clone size is listed for some rows: how often the clone was seen (once, few, many), or a class if it is expanded.

clone_size	v_call	j_call	d_call	cdr3_aa	cdr3_nt
.	TRBV9	TRBJ2-6	.	CASSESSGANVLTF	TGTGCCAGCAGCGAGAGCTCTGGGGCCAACGTCCTGACTTTC
.	TRBV6-5	TRBJ2-5	TRBD2	CASSYMAGGSETQYF	TGTGCCAGCAGTTATATGGCGGGGGGCTCCGAGACCCAGTACTTC
.	TRBV3-1/TRBV3-2	TRBJ2-2	TRBD2	CASSPGLAGLTGELFF	TGTGCCAGCAGCCCCGGACTAGCGGGGCTTACCGGGGAGCTGTTTTTT
.	TRBV2	TRBJ1-5	TRBD1	CASSVRTWDRVGGGNQPQHF	TGTGCCAGCAGCGTTAGAACCTGGGACAGGGTAGGGGGTGGCAATCAGCCCCAGCATTTT
.	TRBV15	TRBJ2-2	.	CATSRDRGGLAGELFF	TGTGCCACCAGCAGAGATCGCGGGGGCTTGGCCGGGGAGCTGTTTTTT
once	TRBV5-6	TRBJ1-1	.	CASSLAGTLSAEAFF	TGTGCCAGCAGCTTGGCCGGGACTCTGAGCGCTGAAGCTTTCTTT
.	TRBV9	TRBJ1-4	TRBD1	CASSADRGSEKLFF	TGTGCCAGCAGTGCGGACAGGGGAAGTGAAAAACTGTTTTTT
.	TRBV7-8	TRBJ1-5	TRBD1	CASSLVPGQGDYSNQPQHF	TGTGCCAGCAGCTTAGTCCCGGGACAGGGGGACTATAGCAATCAGCCCCAGCATTTT
.	TRBV19	TRBJ1-2	TRBD1	CASSRTGTEANYGYTF	TGTGCCAGTAGTAGAACCGGGACAGAGGCTAACTATGGCTACACCTTC
.	TRBV27	TRBJ1-1	.	CASSLYKGVTEAFF	TGTGCCAGCAGTCTATATAAAGGGGTAACTGAAGCTTTCTTT
.	TRBV7-3	TRBJ2-3	TRBD2	CASTPRGGDTDTQYF	TGTGCCAGCACCCCCCGGGGGGGGGACACAGATACGCAGTATTTT
.	TRBV30	TRBJ1-4	.	CAWNPGGGNNEKLFF	TGTGCCTGGAACCCCGGGGGGGGAAATAATGAAAAACTGTTTTTT
.	TRBV3-1/TRBV3-2	TRBJ1-4	.	CASSQETRIGEKLFF	TGTGCCAGCAGCCAAGAAACACGCATCGGTGAAAAACTGTTTTTT
.	TRBV6-5	TRBJ2-7	.	CASRRGDPTYEQYF	TGTGCCAGCAGAAGAGGGGACCCAACCTACGAGCAGTACTTC
.	TRBV18	TRBJ2-3	TRBD2	CASSPPRLAGGPWDTQYF	TGTGCCAGCTCACCACCGCGACTAGCGGGGGGGCCATGGGATACGCAGTATTTT
.	TRBV15	TRBJ2-1	.	CATSRKTNEQFF	TGTGCCACCAGCAGAAAAACCAATGAGCAGTTCTTC
.	TRBV6-5	TRBJ1-2	.	CASTPGPRGYTF	TGTGCCAGCACCCCAGGCCCCCGAGGCTACACCTTC
.	TRBV5-1	TRBJ1-2	.	CARDESYGYTF	TGCGCCAGGGACGAGAGCTATGGCTACACCTTC
.	TRBV3-1/TRBV3-2	TRBJ1-2	TRBD1	CASSHQNRGYGYTF	TGTGCCAGCAGCCACCAAAACAGGGGGTATGGCTACACCTTC
.	TRBV6-5	TRBJ1-2	.	CASGTAYGYTF	TGTGCCAGTGGGACGGCCTATGGCTACACCTTC
.	TRBV27	TRBJ1-4	TRBD1	CASSLMRQGGEKLFF	TGTGCCAGCAGTCTTATGAGACAGGGTGGTGAAAAACTGTTTTTT
.	TRBV5-4	TRBJ1-6	TRBD1	CASSSVTGGAGNSPLHF	TGTGCCAGCAGCTCGGTGACAGGGGGCGCGGGGAATTCACCCCTCCACTTT
.	TRBV6-5	TRBJ1-2	TRBD1	CASSYSGRTGYGYTF	TGTGCCAGCAGTTACTCGGGCAGGACAGGCTATGGCTACACCTTC
.	TRBV2	TRBJ1-2	TRBD1	CASSGLRGQYGYTF	TGTGCCAGCAGTGGTCTAAGGGGGCAGTATGGCTACACCTTC
.	TRBV7-9	TRBJ2-5	.	CASSFSVAVQETQYF	TGTGCCAGCAGCTTTTCGGTAGCGGTACAAGAGACCCAGTACTTC
.	TRBV11-1	TRBJ1-2	TRBD1	CASCNQGGMDGYTF	TGTGCCAGCTGCAACCAGGGGGGGATGGATGGCTACACCTTC
.	TRBV20-1	TRBJ1-2	.	CSAKNLGGYTF	TGCAGTGCTAAGAACCTTGGTGGCTACACCTTC
.	TRBV7-6	TRBJ2-2	TRBD1	CASSLARTGVFSTGELFF	TGTGCCAGCAGCTTAGCGAGGACAGGGGTTTTCTCAACCGGGGAGCTGTTTTTT
.	TRBV24-1	TRBJ2-1	.	CATSDFTSGSYNEQFF	TGTGCCACCAGTGATTTCACCTCAGGCTCCTACAATGAGCAGTTCTTC
.	TRBV19	TRBJ2-3	.	CASSPGTPRTDTQYF	TGTGCCAGTAGTCCCGGGACTCCAAGAACAGATACGCAGTATTTT
.	TRBV7-2	TRBJ1-2	TRBD1	CASSPAGGLGYGYTF	TGTGCCAGCAGCCCCGCAGGGGGGCTCGGCTATGGCTACACCTTC
.	TRBV13	TRBJ1-6	TRBD1	CASSVNRGKNSPLHF	TGTGCCAGCAGCGTAAACAGGGGAAAAAATTCACCCCTCCACTTT
.	TRBV18	TRBJ2-5	.	CASSSIRTVQETQYF	TGTGCCAGCTCATCGATAAGGACAGTTCAAGAGACCCAGTACTTC
.	TRBV18	TRBJ1-3	.	CASSPKSTAFSGNTIYF	TGTGCCAGCTCCCCGAAATCTACAGCTTTCTCTGGAAACACCATATATTTT
.	TRBV30	TRBJ2-7	TRBD2	CAWSPGGVREQYF	TGTGCCTGGAGTCCTGGGGGGGTGAGGGAGCAGTACTTC
.	TRBV30	TRBJ2-7	.	CAWSRWGLTNQYEQYF	TGTGCCTGGAGTCGGTGGGGACTTACGAACCAATACGAGCAGTACTTC
.	TRBV7-9	TRBJ1-1	.	CASSLASTVSGPRGAEAFF	TGTGCCAGCAGCTTAGCCTCGACGGTCTCTGGACCCCGCGGTGCTGAAGCTTTCTTT
.	TRBV5-6	TRBJ2-7	.	CASSTRGAPSYEQYF	TGTGCCAGCAGCACCAGGGGTGCACCCTCGTACGAGCAGTACTTC
few	TRBV9	TRBJ1-6	.	CASSVDHTDSPLHF	TGTGCCAGCAGCGTAGATCACACGGATTCACCCCTCCACTTT
few	TRBV5-6	TRBJ1-5	.	CASSLLQSNQPQHF	TGTGCCAGCAGCTTGTTACAGAGCAATCAGCCCCAGCATTTT
.	TRBV6-5	TRBJ1-6	.	CASKMQNSPLHF	TGTGCCAGCAAAATGCAGAATTCACCCCTCCACTTT
.	TRBV13	TRBJ1-2	TRBD1	CASSFRDREYGYTF	TGTGCCAGCAGCTTCCGGGACAGGGAGTATGGCTACACCTTC